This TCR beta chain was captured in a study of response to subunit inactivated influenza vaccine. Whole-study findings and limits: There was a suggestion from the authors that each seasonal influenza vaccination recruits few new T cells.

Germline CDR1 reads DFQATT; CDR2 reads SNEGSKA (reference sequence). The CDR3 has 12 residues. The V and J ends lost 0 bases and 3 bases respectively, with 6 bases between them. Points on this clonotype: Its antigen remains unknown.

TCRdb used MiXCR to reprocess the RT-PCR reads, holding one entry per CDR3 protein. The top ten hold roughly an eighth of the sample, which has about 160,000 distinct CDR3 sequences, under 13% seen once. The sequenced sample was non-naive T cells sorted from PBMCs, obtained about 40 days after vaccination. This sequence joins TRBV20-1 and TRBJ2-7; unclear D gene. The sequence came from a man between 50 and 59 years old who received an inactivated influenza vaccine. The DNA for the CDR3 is TGCAGTGCTAGAGAACCGAACTACGAGCAGTACTTC. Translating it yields CSAREPNYEQYF.